Sequencing of this T cell receptor beta chain was carried out in a study of memory CD4+ T cells and cytomegalovirus serostatus. Study background: This sample comes from healthy Belgian adults, eight to ten CMV seropositive, around 26 seronegative.

Per the germline V gene, CDR1 is SGHDT and CDR2 is YYEEEE. Trimming cost V 4 bases and J 5 bases; bases outside gene matches: 17. The CDR3 length is 18 residues. The sort gate was single viable CD3+CD4+CD8-CD45RO+ cells for memory CD4+ T cells. Serum IgG to CMV pp150, pp28, p38 and p52 defined serostatus. After thawing, CD4+ T cells were positively selected. Repertoires were generated with immunoSEQ multiplex PCR, while TCRdb's copy carries only in-frame clones and drops some. The data contain about 80,000 clones, approximately 80% of them seen just once; the ten biggest clones take up around 0.8%. The sequence came from an adult in good health and CMV-seronegative. The sequenced sample consisted of memory CD4+ T cells from blood. This chain links TRBV5-6 with TRBJ2-5; 10 positions match TRBD1. For the CDR3, the DNA is TGTGCCAGCAGCGAGGAAGCCGGGACAGGGGACTGGTGGGAGACCCAGTACTTC. Translating gives CASSEEAGTGDWWETQYF.